The 21 T cell receptor beta chains given below trace back to one sample, sequenced in a study of T cells after posttransplantation cyclophosphamide. Busulfan-fludarabine conditioning, marrow transplant, and cyclophosphamide on days +3 and +4 were administered. Sequenced by immunoSEQ multiplex PCR; TCRdb stores in-frame clones only, minus some. The sample contains approximately 7,500 clones, none of them singletons. This material consisted of PBMCs, taken about 14 weeks after allogeneic stem cell transplant with posttransplant cyclophosphamide. These receptors all come from a female patient aged 60 to 70 who received an allogeneic stem cell transplant from an unrelated donor, was CMV-positive, and had acute GVHD only. Some T cells may trace back to the graft donor.

At least ten counts were recorded for this clone. V gene TRBV7-9 combines with J gene TRBJ1-4; D gene unclear. Trimming removed 8 bases at V and 3 bases at J, with 10 bases between. This CDR3 comprises 13 residues. Germline V gene lookup returns CDR1 SEHNR and CDR2 FQNEAQ (reference sequence). For the CDR3, the DNA is TGTGCCAGCGCCGGGTTGGCTAATGAAAAACTGTTTTTT. This codes for CASAGLANEKLFF.

This clone has ten or more counts. The rearrangement uses TRBV15 and TRBJ1-4; D gene uncertain. In germline, CDR1 is LNHNV, CDR2 YYDKDF (reference sequence). Trimming took off 0 bases at V and 8 bases at J, with 13 bases between the two ends. CDR3 size: 15 residues. The CDR3 is CATSRDVRVREKLFF. CDR3 in DNA: TGTGCCACCAGCAGAGATGTGAGGGTGCGCGAAAAACTGTTTTTT.

This clone is labeled as medium-sized. This sequence joins TRBV7-2 and TRBJ2-1; 14 nucleotides match TRBD2. Trimming took 5 bases from V and 6 from J; bases not matched to a gene: 6. Germline assignment: CDR1 SGHTA and CDR2 FQGNSA. The CDR3 extends over 16 amino acids. CDR3 nucleotides: TGTGCCAGCAGCGGAGGGACTAGCGGGAGTATCAATGAGCAGTTCTTC. Its translation is CASSGGTSGSINEQFF.

This clone was recorded many times. The rearrangement uses TRBV18 and TRBJ1-1; D remains unclear. The CDR3 runs to 14 residues. In germline, CDR1 is KGHSH, CDR2 LQKENI. V was cut by 5 bases and J by 3 bases, with 13 bases left in between. The CDR3 loop reads CASSSSAVDTEAFF. The CDR3 bases are TGTGCCAGCTCATCCAGTGCCGTGGACACTGAAGCTTTCTTT.

This clone occurred many times. V and J are TRBV2 and TRBJ2-1; TRBD2 might be the D (7 bases). Germline assignment: CDR1 SNHLY and CDR2 FYNNEI. The germline V and J ends were trimmed by 3 bases and 4 bases, with 13 bases remaining between them. The CDR3 is 15 residues long. CDR3 residues: CASSETRGGYNEQFF. Here the CDR3 DNA reads TGTGCCAGCAGTGAGACTAGGGGGGGATACAATGAGCAGTTCTTC.

At least ten counts were recorded for this clone. The rearrangement links TRBV6-1 to TRBJ1-2; 8 bases fit TRBD1. The germline gives CDR1 MNHNS, CDR2 SASEGT. V lost 0 bases to trimming and J lost 4 bases; unmatched junction nucleotides: 7. The CDR3 loop spans 16 amino acids. The CDR3 DNA sequence: TGTGCCAGCAGTGAAGCGCTTCGGACAGGGAGCTATGGCTACACCTTC. Translating it yields CASSEALRTGSYGYTF.

The table lists this clone with many counts. This chain uses TRBV7-9 with TRBJ2-1; the match to TRBD1 covers 10 bases. The CDR3 sequence is 14 residues long. CDR1 and CDR2 (germline): SEHNR, FQNEAQ (reference sequence). V shed 4 bases, J shed 5 bases, and the junction held 2 bases outside the gene matches. Here the CDR3 DNA reads TGTGCCAGCAGCTGGGACAGGGGCGACAATGAGCAGTTCTTC. Translating it yields CASSWDRGDNEQFF.

This clone was recorded many times. J is TRBJ2-3 and V is TRBV7-9; 9 bases agree with TRBD1. The CDR3 length is 15 residues. Per germline, CDR1 SEHNR and CDR2 FQNEAQ (reference sequence). The V segment lost 7 bases and the J segment 3 bases; nucleotides outside the gene matches: 8. The chain's CDR3 is CASTDRGLGTDTQYF. The CDR3 nucleotides are TGTGCCAGCACCGACAGGGGGTTAGGGACAGATACGCAGTATTTT.

Ten or more counts support this clone. The chain employs TRBV2 and TRBJ2-7; TRBD2 aligns across 8 bases. The CDR3 length is 12 residues. Germline V gene data show CDR1 as SNHLY and CDR2 as FYNNEI. CDR3 coding DNA: TGTGCATCAGCGGGGGCGGGAAACGAGCAGTACTTC. Amino acids: CASAGAGNEQYF.

Ten or more counts support this clone. This rearrangement joins TRBV28 to TRBJ2-5, with 7 bases aligning to TRBD1. Germline loops: CDR1 MDHEN, CDR2 SYDVKM. Germline trimming cut 3 bases from V and 5 bases from J; bases unmatched to any gene: 9. The CDR3 contains 15 residues. The CDR3 protein is CASSFSGRGIETQYF. The CDR3 DNA sequence: TGTGCCAGCAGTTTCTCAGGCAGGGGGATCGAGACCCAGTACTTC.

This clone was seen repeatedly, ten times or more. The V and J genes are TRBV28 and TRBJ2-7, with D possibly being TRBD2 (6 bases). This CDR3 has 15 residues. Germline CDR1 and CDR2: MDHEN and SYDVKM. The germline V and J ends were trimmed by 2 bases and 1 base, with 12 bases remaining between them. The chain's CDR3 is CASSLPPGTSYEQYF. DNA of the CDR3: TGTGCCAGCAGTTTACCGCCAGGGACTTCCTACGAGCAGTACTTC.

This clone was observed many times. The chain employs TRBV27 and TRBJ2-7, with 8 bases lining up with TRBD1. This CDR3 spans 15 amino acids. Germline trimming cut 2 bases from V and 3 bases from J; bases unmatched to any gene: 6. Germline V lookup: CDR1 MNHEY, CDR2 SMNVEV (reference sequence). The CDR3 coding sequence is TGTGCCAGCAGTTTAGCAGGGACAGGAAACTACGAGCAGTACTTC. Translating it yields CASSLAGTGNYEQYF.

This clone was observed many times. J is TRBJ2-4 and V is TRBV6-5, with TRBD1 as a possible D gene (6 bases). Germline V gives CDR1 MNHEY, CDR2 SVGAGI. The CDR3 contains 16 residues. V was pared by 4 bases and J by 3 bases, with 16 bases between. Written as DNA, the CDR3 is TGTGCCAGCAGTTGGGGGCTCACAAGGGGCAAAAACATTCAGTACTTC. This codes for CASSWGLTRGKNIQYF.

This clone occurred a few times. This CDR3 is CASSLNAGVNTDTQYF. Here the CDR3 DNA reads TGTGCCAGCAGCTTAAATGCGGGAGTCAACACAGATACGCAGTATTTT. The chain recombines TRBV7-3 with TRBJ2-3; 7 nucleotides align to TRBD2. CDR3 length equals 16 residues. Germline V gene lookup returns CDR1 SGHTA and CDR2 FQGTGA. With V trimmed by 1 base and J by 2 bases, 6 bases remained unmatched.

This clone was counted at least ten times. The chain has TRBV5-1 and TRBJ1-6; D possibly corresponds to TRBD1 (6 bases). This CDR3 is built from 16 residues. Trimming took 3 bases from V and 6 from J, leaving 16 bases between them. Germline CDR1 is SGHRS and CDR2 is YFSETQ. CDR3 DNA: TGCGCCAGCAGCTGGGGGCAATCGGGGGGTAATTCACCCCTCCACTTT. Translated: CASSWGQSGGNSPLHF. Supplemented by reference TRBV5-1 and TRBJ1-6, the full variable domain reads KAGVTQTPRYLIKTRGQQVTLSCSPISGHRSVSWYQQTPGQGLQFLFEYFSETQRNKGNFPGRFSGRQFSNSRSEMNVSTLELGDSALYLCASSWGQSGGNSPLHFGNGTRLTVT.

This clone was recorded many times. The chain joins TRBV9 to TRBJ2-2; no firm D call. Trimming pared 4 bases from V and 8 bases from J, leaving 6 bases between. Germline V gives CDR1 SGDLS, CDR2 YYNGEE. The CDR3 is made up of 11 amino acids. CDR3 region: CASSNSGELFF. The CDR3 DNA reads TGTGCCAGCAGCAACAGTGGGGAGCTGTTTTTT. Filled out from reference TRBV9 and TRBJ2-2, the complete variable domain reads DSGVTQTPKHLITATGQRVTLRCSPRSGDLSVYWYQQSLDQGLQFLIQYYNGEERAKGNILERFSAQQFPDLHSELNLSSLELGDSALYFCASSNSGELFFGEGSRLTVL.

This clone was counted many times. The CDR3 DNA follows: TGTGCCAGCAGCTTAGAGCGGAACTCCTACGAGCAGTACTTC. Protein product: CASSLERNSYEQYF. V is TRBV11-2 and J is TRBJ2-7, with D uncertain. V was trimmed by 0 bases and J by 0 bases, leaving 6 bases between them. Germline V CDR1 and CDR2: SGHAT, FQNNGV. CDR3 length: 14 amino acids. Using reference TRBV11-2 and TRBJ2-7 for the parts outside the CDR3, the full variable domain is EAGVAQSPRYKIIEKRQSVAFWCNPISGHATLYWYQQILGQGPKLLIQFQNNGVVDDSQLPKDRFSAERLKGVDSTLKIQPAKLEDSAVYLCASSLERNSYEQYFGPGTRLTVT.

This clone has ten or more counts. The chain employs TRBV5-1 and TRBJ2-1; 7 nucleotides align to TRBD2. The CDR3 length is 15 residues. Germline V CDR1 and CDR2: SGHRS, YFSETQ. The V gene end was trimmed by 3 bases and the J gene end by 1 base; junction bases not matched to a gene: 4. The CDR3 coding sequence is TGCGCCAGCAGCTCGGAAGCGGGGTCCTACAATGAGCAGTTCTTC. Protein sequence: CASSSEAGSYNEQFF.

This clone was detected only a few times. V usage is TRBV11-2 and J usage is TRBJ2-3; D is unclear. Germline lookup yields CDR1 SGHAT and CDR2 FQNNGV. The CDR3 loop spans 14 amino acids. V lost 4 bases, J lost 1 base, and 9 bases lay in between. CDR3 DNA: TGTGCCAGCAGCTCCATGGGCGGCACAGATACGCAGTATTTT. This translates into CASSSMGGTDTQYF. Using reference TRBV11-2 and TRBJ2-3 for the parts outside the CDR3, the full variable domain is EAGVAQSPRYKIIEKRQSVAFWCNPISGHATLYWYQQILGQGPKLLIQFQNNGVVDDSQLPKDRFSAERLKGVDSTLKIQPAKLEDSAVYLCASSSMGGTDTQYFGPGTRLTVL.

This clone was counted at least ten times. The chain employs TRBV13 and TRBJ1-2; D gene uncertain. Trimming shortened V by 2 bases and J by 4 bases, and 5 bases separated the two germline ends. Germline V gene lookup returns CDR1 PRHDT and CDR2 FYEKMQ (reference sequence). CDR3 size: 12 residues. CDR3 in DNA: TGTGCCAGCAGCTTAAGGCCCTATGGCTACACCTTC. Translation: CASSLRPYGYTF.

This clone was seen many times. This rearrangement joins TRBV29-1 to TRBJ1-3; D is uncertain. V was clipped by 7 bases and J by 0 bases, with 19 bases between them. The CDR3 runs 16 residues. Germline lookup yields CDR1 SQVTM and CDR2 ANQGSEA. The CDR3 sequence: CSGRGKGLSSGNTIYF. The CDR3 nucleotides read TGCAGCGGCAGAGGCAAAGGACTGTCCTCTGGAAACACCATATATTTT.